Listed here are 18 T cell receptor beta chains from one sample, sequenced in a study of shared clonotypes between healthy human individuals. The repertoire was sequenced with immunoSEQ multiplex PCR; TCRdb's copy has only in-frame clones and lacks some. The repertoire holds about 680,000 clones, roughly 94% seen once, with 20% to 25% in the top ten. CD45RO negativity and positive selection for CCR7 defined naive CD8 cells, a population that excluded terminally differentiated effector memory CD45RA+ cells. Sequencing was performed on naive CD8+ T cells sorted from blood. The receptors stem from a man under 40 in good health.

This chain links TRBV7-6 with TRBJ1-1; 9 bases fit TRBD1. Germline V gene data show CDR1 as SGHVS and CDR2 as FNYEAQ. V was clipped by 2 bases and J by 4 bases; unmatched bases: 2. CDR3 size: 14 residues. The CDR3 region is CASSLSDRGTEAFF. CDR3 DNA sequence: TGTGCCAGCAGCTTATCGGACAGGGGCACTGAAGCTTTCTTT.

This clone was observed a few times. This chain links TRBV7-9 with TRBJ1-3; D is possibly TRBD1 (5 bases). Germline values: CDR1 SEHNR, CDR2 FQNEAQ (reference sequence). V lost 7 bases, J lost 2 bases, and 15 bases lay in between. The CDR3 spans 15 residues. The CDR3 DNA reads TGTGCCAGCACCCCCCTTGCGACAGCTGGAAACACCATATATTTT. Translated: CASTPLATAGNTIYF. The full variable domain, in which reference TRBV7-9 and TRBJ1-3 provide the parts outside the CDR3, is DTGVSQNPRHKITKRGQNVTFRCDPISEHNRLYWYRQTLGQGPEFLTYFQNEAQLEKSRLLSDRFSAERPKGSFSTLEIQRTEQGDSAMYLCASTPLATAGNTIYFGEGSWLTVV.

V is TRBV5-5 and J is TRBJ2-3; TRBD2 matches at 10 bases. CDR3 size: 16 residues. In germline, CDR1 is SGHKS, CDR2 YYEKEE (reference sequence). V was pared by 2 bases and J by 0 bases, with 3 bases of the junction left unmatched. The CDR3 coding sequence is TGTGCCAGCAGCTTCTGGACTAGCGGCAGCACAGATACGCAGTATTTT. This translates into CASSFWTSGSTDTQYF.

The rearrangement uses TRBV6-5 and TRBJ1-2; possible D gene TRBD1, 5 bases. The CDR3 is made up of 15 amino acids. The V end was cut by 4 bases, the J end by 4 bases, with 16 bases between. Germline V gene sequence: CDR1 MNHEY, CDR2 SVGAGI. CDR3 nucleotide sequence: TGTGCCAGCAGTTCCCGGGACGTTGGAATCTATGGCTACACCTTC. Translation gives CASSSRDVGIYGYTF.

The count of this clone is one. V is TRBV30 and J is TRBJ2-2; TRBD2 matches 8 bases. Germline CDR1 is GTSNPN and CDR2 is SVGIG (reference sequence). The trim removed 4 bases at V and 0 bases at J, leaving 1 base unmatched. CDR3 length equals 14 residues. The CDR3 coding sequence is TGTGCCTGGATTAGCGGGACGAACACCGGGGAGCTGTTTTTT. It yields the protein CAWISGTNTGELFF.

V is TRBV12-5 and J is TRBJ1-1, with 7 bases fitting TRBD1. V lost 7 bases to trimming and J lost 0 bases; unmatched junction nucleotides: 14. The CDR3 is 17 residues long. Germline loops: CDR1 LGHNT, CDR2 FRNRAP. CDR3: CASADDRAGRMNTEAFF. The CDR3 DNA reads as TGTGCTAGTGCCGACGACAGGGCCGGGCGGATGAACACTGAAGCTTTCTTT.

In regard to this clone: At one boundary the junction diverges from the germline segment, which might be a read error. V gene TRBV4-3 combines with J gene TRBJ2-3; 12 bases align to TRBD2. Germline V gene data show CDR1 as LGHNA and CDR2 as YSLEER. The CDR3 is 13 residues long. The CDR3 is CASSQDTSGRIHF. DNA of the CDR3: TGCGCCAGCAGCCAAGACACTAGCGGGAGGATCCATTTT.

This clone was recorded only once. The genes are TRBV5-4 and TRBJ1-1; TRBD1 matches 11 bases. Germline V CDR1 and CDR2: SGHNT, YYREEE (reference sequence). The CDR3 extends over 17 amino acids. The J segment lost 4 bases and the V segment lost 0 bases, leaving 8 bases of the junction unmatched. The CDR3 here is CASSLAGTGGIGTEAFF. The CDR3 nucleotides read TGTGCCAGCAGCTTGGCCGGGACAGGGGGAATCGGCACTGAAGCTTTCTTT.

This clone was observed a single time. The chain employs TRBV29-1 and TRBJ2-5, with D perhaps TRBD1 (6 bases). The CDR3 has 12 residues. V lost 6 bases and J 4 bases, leaving 12 bases between the germline ends. Germline CDR1 and CDR2: SQVTM and ANQGSEA. CDR3 sequence: CSVRDRSETQYF. The CDR3 DNA follows: TGCAGCGTCCGAGACAGGTCAGAGACCCAGTACTTC.

J is TRBJ1-1 and V is TRBV30; 8 nucleotides match TRBD1. The germline CDR1 and CDR2 sequences are GTSNPN and SVGIG (reference sequence). This CDR3 is 15 amino acids long. V shed 8 bases, J shed 3 bases, and the junction held 14 bases outside the gene matches. The CDR3 DNA reads TGTGCCCTAGGAACAGGGGGAACCTCGGACACTGAAGCTTTCTTT. It codes for CALGTGGTSDTEAFF.

This chain connects TRBV28 to TRBJ2-1; TRBD2 matches at 8 bases. V was pared by 3 bases and J by 3 bases, with 1 base of the junction left unmatched. The CDR3 has 14 amino acids. Germline lookup yields CDR1 MDHEN and CDR2 SYDVKM. In DNA, the CDR3 is TGTGCCAGCAGTTTGGGACTAGGCTACAATGAGCAGTTCTTC. This codes for CASSLGLGYNEQFF.

The rearrangement uses TRBV7-9 and TRBJ1-2; D possibly corresponds to TRBD1 (6 bases). V lost 1 base and J lost 2, with 14 bases in between. Looked up from germline, CDR1 is SEHNR and CDR2 is FQNEAQ (reference sequence). This CDR3 is built from 16 residues. In nucleotides, the CDR3 is TGTGCCAGCAGCTTAGGGACAGCTATCCCGAACTATGGCTACACCTTC. Translating it yields CASSLGTAIPNYGYTF. The full variable domain, completed using reference TRBV7-9 and TRBJ1-2, is DTGVSQNPRHKITKRGQNVTFRCDPISEHNRLYWYRQTLGQGPEFLTYFQNEAQLEKSRLLSDRFSAERPKGSFSTLEIQRTEQGDSAMYLCASSLGTAIPNYGYTFGSGTRLTVV.

This chain uses TRBV29-1 with TRBJ2-3; the D gene is possibly TRBD1 (6 bases). Looked up from germline, CDR1 is SQVTM and CDR2 is ANQGSEA. With 7 bases removed from V and 3 bases from J, the gap between germline ends came to 14 bases. The CDR3 has 13 amino acids. The CDR3 region is CSAITGLTDTQYF. The CDR3 DNA reads as TGCAGCGCCATAACAGGGTTGACAGATACGCAGTATTTT.

The chain combines TRBV15 with TRBJ2-7; the D is unclear. Germline V gene data show CDR1 as LNHNV and CDR2 as YYDKDF (reference sequence). V shed 5 bases and J shed 1 base, with 15 bases lying between them. This CDR3 region has 15 residues. The CDR3: CATSGAAPGSYEQYF. The CDR3 DNA is TGTGCCACCAGCGGCGCGGCGCCAGGTTCCTACGAGCAGTACTTC.

This chain joins TRBV11-3 and TRBJ2-1; 8 bases map to TRBD2. V lost 6 bases to trimming and J lost 1 base; unmatched junction nucleotides: 5. The CDR3 length is 15 residues. Germline CDR1 SGHNT, CDR2 YENEEA. Here the CDR3 DNA reads TGTGCCAGCAGTGAATCGGGGGGGTCCTACAATGAGCAGTTCTTC. Its protein is CASSESGGSYNEQFF.

The chain carries TRBV4-1 and TRBJ1-5; possibly TRBD1 for D (5 bases). Germline V gives CDR1 MGHRA, CDR2 YSYEKL. V lost 1 base and J lost 7, with 14 bases in between. CDR3 length: 15 residues. DNA of the CDR3: TGCGCCAGCAGCCAAGGGATCAGGGAAGGGCAGCCCCAGCATTTT. Translating it yields CASSQGIREGQPQHF.

J is TRBJ2-3 and V is TRBV28; 10 bases align to TRBD2. V lost 6 bases, J lost 4 bases, and 4 bases stayed unmatched. This CDR3 is built from 14 residues. CDR1 and CDR2 (germline): MDHEN, SYDVKM. CDR3 DNA: TGTGCCAGCAGGGCTAGCGGGAGATCAGATACGCAGTATTTT. Translated, it gives CASRASGRSDTQYF.

This chain connects TRBV19 to TRBJ2-2; D is possibly TRBD2 (7 bases). Germline assignment: CDR1 LNHDA and CDR2 SQIVND (reference sequence). Between the trimmed V and J ends, which lost 9 bases and 6 bases, there was a span of 26 bases. The CDR3 length is 17 residues. The CDR3 here is CASEKIAGAIVAGELFF. In DNA form, the CDR3 reads TGTGCCAGCGAAAAAATCGCGGGGGCGATTGTGGCCGGGGAGCTGTTTTTT.